This T cell receptor (beta chain) was sequenced in a study of spatial heterogeneity in lung cancer. The wider study: Detected beta-chain sequences consistently exceeded alpha-chain sequences. Overall study results and limits: Tumoral mutation counts were tracked by counts of expanded intratumoral alpha and beta TCRs.

Turning to this clonotype: What it binds is unknown.

On each TCR cDNA molecule, a unique molecular identifier was present. MiXCR was run by TCRdb on the 5' RACE reads, yielding one entry per CDR3 protein. This table holds about 18,000 distinct CDR3 sequences, 6% to 7.5% found once. CDR1 and CDR2 from the germline V gene are LGHDT and YNNKEL (reference sequence). V was cut by 4 bases and J by 5 bases, with 9 bases left in between. The CDR3 is made up of 13 amino acids. Time point: sample taken at primary tumor resection. In each case, whole RNA from tumor, nontumor lung or frozen PBMC was sequenced unsorted. The rearrangement links TRBV3-1 to TRBJ1-5, with D possibly TRBD1 on 5 matching bases. The sequence was obtained from a female donor with early-stage non-small cell lung cancer. Source: lung tumor tissue, taken at surgery. The CDR3 loop reads CASSLRRDQPQHF. The CDR3, as DNA: TGTGCCAGCAGCCTCCGCAGGGATCAGCCCCAGCATTTT.